Listed here are 32 T cell receptor beta chains from one sample, sequenced in a study of shared clonotypes between healthy human individuals. TCRdb's copy holds only in-frame clones and misses some; the assay was immunoSEQ multiplex PCR. The data hold more than 2 million clones, with roughly 95% observed a single time. Sequenced material: naive CD4+ T cells sorted from blood. The sample's subset: CD45RA+ positively selected. These receptors came from a man in his late teens or twenties in good health.

This chain uses TRBV9 with TRBJ1-5; 10 positions agree with TRBD1. The length of the CDR3 is 16 residues. Germline V gene sequence: CDR1 SGDLS, CDR2 YYNGEE. After removal of 3 bases from V and 3 bases from J, the junction contained 6 bases not matched to a gene. The DNA of the CDR3 is TGTGCCAGCAGCGCTGGGACAGGGGCATCCAATCAGCCCCAGCATTTT. As protein: CASSAGTGASNQPQHF.

The CDR3 coding sequence is TGTGCCAGCAGTGATGCTGACTACCTAGACACAGATACGCAGTATTTT. Protein: CASSDADYLDTDTQYF. The chain has TRBV6-1 and TRBJ2-3; a weak D match, TRBD2 (5 bases). CDR3 length: 16 amino acids. The germline CDR1 and CDR2 sequences are MNHNS and SASEGT. The V and J ends lost 3 bases and 2 bases respectively, with 15 bases between them.

The chain is built from TRBV28 and TRBJ2-4, with TRBD1 identical over 7 bases. With V trimmed by 4 bases and J by 2 bases, 5 bases remained unmatched. Germline CDR1 and CDR2: MDHEN and SYDVKM. CDR3 size: 15 residues. The CDR3 is CASSSTGASKNIQYF. The CDR3 DNA follows: TGTGCCAGCAGTTCCACAGGGGCCTCCAAAAACATTCAGTACTTC. Combining the CDR3 with reference TRBV28 and TRBJ2-4 gives the whole variable domain DVKVTQSSRYLVKRTGEKVFLECVQDMDHENMFWYRQDPGLGLRLIYFSYDVKMKEKGDIPEGYSVSREKKERFSLILESASTNQTSMYLCASSSTGASKNIQYFGAGTRLSVL.

On this clone itself: Relative to the germline gene, one junction end is altered; a read error may explain this. The sample carries other DNA sequences with the same CDR3. The V and J genes are TRBV7-7 and TRBJ2-5, with 9 bases lining up with TRBD1. The germline V gene has CDR1 SSHAT and CDR2 FNYEAQ (reference sequence). The CDR3 is 13 residues long. The CDR3 coding sequence is TGTGCTAGCAGCCAAGACAGGGGGGAGACCCAGTACTTC. This codes for CASSQDRGETQYF.

The chain couples TRBV15 to TRBJ2-7; D is unclear. CDR1 is LNHNV, CDR2 YYDKDF, per germline (reference sequence). Trimming removed 0 bases from V and 2 bases from J, with 11 bases in between. CDR3 length: 15 residues. The CDR3 DNA reads TGTGCCACCAGCAGAGATAGGACGTCAACCTACGAGCAGTACTTC. Encoded protein: CATSRDRTSTYEQYF.

The chain employs TRBV6-5 and TRBJ1-1; D call uncertain. This CDR3 region has 12 residues. Germline lookup yields CDR1 MNHEY and CDR2 SVGAGI. V was trimmed by 5 bases and J by 10 bases, leaving 14 bases between them. For the CDR3, the DNA is TGTGCCAGCAGTACCTTAGGTGGTGGAGCTTTCTTT. Translation: CASSTLGGGAFF.

The chain combines TRBV30 with TRBJ2-3; D is unresolved. The CDR3 consists of 15 residues. Between the trimmed V and J ends, which lost 1 base and 4 bases, there was a span of 15 bases. Germline V gene sequence: CDR1 GTSNPN, CDR2 SVGIG (reference sequence). In DNA form, the CDR3 reads TGTGCCTGGAGTGCCGACACGATTCGAGCAGATACGCAGTATTTT. Its protein is CAWSADTIRADTQYF.

The chain joins TRBV6-7 to TRBJ2-1, with 11 bases that match TRBD2. TRBV6-7 counts as an open reading frame of uncertain function. Germline trimming cut 2 bases from V and 9 bases from J; bases unmatched to any gene: 9. The CDR3 covers 16 residues. For the CDR3, the DNA is TGTGCCAGCAGTTACCCAAGTAGCGGGAGGGTGGGTGAGCAGTTCTTC. As protein: CASSYPSSGRVGEQFF.

The chain recombines TRBV14 with TRBJ2-7; D not certain. V lost 4 bases and J 6 bases, leaving 10 bases between the germline ends. The V gene's germline CDR1 is SGHDN and CDR2 FVKESK. This CDR3 contains 12 residues. The chain's CDR3 is CASSLTFSEQYF. The DNA for the CDR3 is TGTGCCAGCAGCCTTACCTTCTCCGAGCAGTACTTC.

This clone appeared once. V is TRBV28 and J is TRBJ2-7; D unresolved. The germline V gene encodes CDR1 MDHEN and CDR2 SYDVKM. CDR3 size: 15 residues. The ends were cut back, 4 bases at V and 2 bases at J, with 15 bases in the middle. The CDR3, as DNA: TGTGCCAGCAGTTCCAAACCTCGACGGGCCTACGAGCAGTACTTC. As protein: CASSSKPRRAYEQYF. The variable domain in full, completed from reference TRBV28 and TRBJ2-7, reads DVKVTQSSRYLVKRTGEKVFLECVQDMDHENMFWYRQDPGLGLRLIYFSYDVKMKEKGDIPEGYSVSREKKERFSLILESASTNQTSMYLCASSSKPRRAYEQYFGPGTRLTVT.

The chain links TRBV2 to TRBJ2-1; D uncertain. V was shortened by 5 bases and J by 5 bases, with 16 bases between the two germline ends. CDR3 length equals 15 residues. CDR1 is SNHLY, CDR2 FYNNEI, per germline. The CDR3 loop reads CASSIPSSGDNEQFF. The CDR3 DNA sequence: TGTGCCAGCAGTATCCCCTCGAGTGGGGACAATGAGCAGTTCTTC.

This clone was found once. The gene calls are TRBV11-3 and TRBJ2-1; 9 bases agree with TRBD1. CDR3 length: 13 residues. CDR1 is SGHNT and CDR2 is YENEEA in the germline V gene. J lost 9 bases, V lost 5 bases, and 5 bases had no gene match. DNA of the CDR3: TGTGCCAGCAGCCCCCGGACAGGGGTTGAGCAGTTCTTC. This translates into CASSPRTGVEQFF.

With respect to this clone: The sample holds other DNA sequences that translate to the same CDR3. This chain links TRBV18 with TRBJ1-1, with D perhaps TRBD1 (5 bases). Trimming took 3 bases from V and 6 from J, leaving 8 bases between them. This CDR3 contains 12 residues. Germline assignment: CDR1 KGHSH and CDR2 LQKENI. CDR3 nucleotides: TGTGCCAGCTCACCTCAGGGCGCTGAAGCTTTCTTT. This encodes CASSPQGAEAFF.

The chain combines TRBV10-3 with TRBJ1-1, with a tentative D call TRBD1 (6 bases). CDR1 is ENHRY and CDR2 is SYGVKD in the germline V gene. Trimming cost V 8 bases and J 1 base, with 11 bases left between them. The CDR3 is 13 amino acids. CDR3 region: CAIEGQPNTEAFF. For the CDR3, the DNA is TGTGCCATCGAAGGACAGCCGAACACTGAAGCTTTCTTT.

Of note for this clone: This specimen includes other DNA sequences encoding the same CDR3. This chain connects TRBV5-1 to TRBJ2-7, with D perhaps matching TRBD2 (5 bases). The V gene lost 2 bases and the J gene lost 3 bases, with 6 bases spanning the gap. Germline V gene lookup returns CDR1 SGHRS and CDR2 YFSETQ. The CDR3 runs to 12 residues. DNA of the CDR3: TGCGCCAGCAGCTTAGGAGGCTACGAGCAGTACTTC. It codes for CASSLGGYEQYF.

The chain links TRBV5-6 to TRBJ2-3, with 8 nucleotides matching TRBD2. This CDR3 spans 19 amino acids. Germline CDR1 and CDR2: SGHDT and YYEEEE. J was trimmed by 0 bases and V by 0 bases; bases with no gene match: 12. The CDR3 spells CASSLGTSGFFFSTDTQYF. CDR3 bases: TGTGCCAGCAGCTTGGGCACTAGCGGTTTCTTCTTCAGCACAGATACGCAGTATTTT.

Note on this clone: Other DNA sequences in the sample encode the same CDR3. The rearrangement links TRBV6-1 to TRBJ1-5; D gene ambiguous. The CDR3 loop spans 12 amino acids. The V end lost 6 bases, the J end lost 2 bases, and 5 bases lay between the germline ends. Per the germline V gene, CDR1 is MNHNS and CDR2 is SASEGT. The CDR3 DNA is TGTGCCAGCAGGCAGGGCAATCAGCCCCAGCATTTT. Amino acid sequence: CASRQGNQPQHF.

The chain combines TRBV7-2 with TRBJ1-5, with D unresolved. V was trimmed by 8 bases and J by 1 base, leaving 15 bases between them. In germline, CDR1 is SGHTA, CDR2 FQGNSA. This CDR3 has 15 residues. The CDR3 loop reads CASDMGLGSNQPQHF. DNA of the CDR3: TGTGCCAGCGATATGGGCTTGGGGAGCAATCAGCCCCAGCATTTT.

This clone appeared a single time. The chain couples TRBV7-9 to TRBJ1-4, with 8 bases aligning to TRBD1. CDR3 length: 15 residues. With 8 bases clipped from V and 1 base from J, the junction kept 6 bases outside the gene matches. The V gene's germline CDR1 is SEHNR and CDR2 FQNEAQ (reference sequence). The CDR3 DNA follows: TGTGCCAGCTTGGACAGGGAGCAAACTAATGAAAAACTGTTTTTT. It specifies CASLDREQTNEKLFF. Complete variable domain (other parts from reference TRBV7-9 and TRBJ1-4): DTGVSQNPRHKITKRGQNVTFRCDPISEHNRLYWYRQTLGQGPEFLTYFQNEAQLEKSRLLSDRFSAERPKGSFSTLEIQRTEQGDSAMYLCASLDREQTNEKLFFGSGTQLSVL.

This clone was seen a single time. The chain has TRBV6-1 and TRBJ1-2; D is possibly TRBD1 (5 bases). The CDR3 is 14 residues long. V was cut by 3 bases and J by 0 bases, with 8 bases left in between. Germline lookup yields CDR1 MNHNS and CDR2 SASEGT. The CDR3 region has the DNA TGTGCCAGCAGTGAGCAGGGTCCTAACTATGGCTACACCTTC. Protein: CASSEQGPNYGYTF.

V usage is TRBV15 and J usage is TRBJ2-2, with 8 bases identical to TRBD2. J gave up 1 base and V 2 bases, and 3 bases lay outside the gene matches. The CDR3 covers 16 residues. Germline V lookup: CDR1 LNHNV, CDR2 YYDKDF (reference sequence). The CDR3 region has the DNA TGTGCCACCAGCAGACCTAGCGGGCAGAACACCGGGGAGCTGTTTTTT. It codes for CATSRPSGQNTGELFF.

This rearrangement joins TRBV10-3 to TRBJ1-4; a possible D gene is TRBD1 (5 bases). The V and J ends lost 2 bases and 4 bases respectively, with 14 bases between them. The CDR3 contains 16 residues. The V gene's germline CDR1 is ENHRY and CDR2 SYGVKD. This CDR3 is CAISEGLGRVNEKLFF. The CDR3 DNA is TGTGCCATCAGTGAGGGTTTGGGCAGGGTTAATGAAAAACTGTTTTTT.

The V call is TRBV4-1, the J call TRBJ2-7, with 9 bases aligning to TRBD1. The V segment lost 1 base and the J segment 5 bases; nucleotides outside the gene matches: 3. The CDR3 contains 14 residues. Germline V lookup: CDR1 MGHRA, CDR2 YSYEKL. The CDR3 sequence is CASSQVDRGHEQYF. DNA for the CDR3: TGCGCCAGCAGCCAAGTGGACAGGGGCCACGAGCAGTACTTC.

This chain joins TRBV10-3 and TRBJ1-1; weak D call: TRBD1 (5 bases). Germline V gives CDR1 ENHRY, CDR2 SYGVKD. V was shortened by 6 bases and J by 1 base, with 18 bases between the two germline ends. The CDR3 has 16 residues. CDR3 loop: CAIRSGPEGPNTEAFF. CDR3 nucleotides: TGTGCCATCAGGTCGGGGCCAGAGGGGCCGAACACTGAAGCTTTCTTT.

This clone appeared once. CDR3 sequence (DNA): TGTGCCATGTCTTTTGGAGAGGCCAATGAGCAGTTCTTC. It codes for CAMSFGEANEQFF. The V and J genes are TRBV10-3 and TRBJ2-1, with D unclear. Trimming shortened V by 9 bases and J by 6 bases, and 15 bases separated the two germline ends. This CDR3 region has 13 residues. Germline CDR1 and CDR2: ENHRY and SYGVKD.

The chain has TRBV5-4 and TRBJ1-4; D ambiguous. Trimming stripped 2 bases from V and 1 base from J, with 12 bases between. CDR1 and CDR2 (germline): SGHNT, YYREEE (reference sequence). This CDR3 comprises 16 residues. In nucleotides, the CDR3 is TGTGCCAGCAGCTTATCCGTTGGTGGAACTAATGAAAAACTGTTTTTT. It specifies CASSLSVGGTNEKLFF.

V and J are TRBV7-9 and TRBJ2-5, with D uncertain. Gene TRBJ2-7 matches the end of the DNA better, so the J call may be wrong. Germline-derived CDR1 and CDR2 are SEHNR and FQNEAQ (reference sequence). This CDR3 contains 13 residues. The CDR3 spells CASSLGHGYEQYF. In nucleotides, the CDR3 is TGTGCCAGCAGCTTAGGACACGGCTACGAGCAGTACTTC.

The chain employs TRBV6-1 and TRBJ2-7; perhaps TRBD1 as D (5 bases). Germline V gene data show CDR1 as MNHNS and CDR2 as SASEGT. CDR3 length: 15 amino acids. With 0 bases removed from V and 5 bases from J, the gap between germline ends came to 14 bases. The CDR3 nucleotides read TGTGCCAGCAGTGAAGCGCAGGGCAGTACCAACGAGCAGTACTTC. Protein product: CASSEAQGSTNEQYF.

This clone has a handful of counts. The identical CDR3 is also encoded by other nucleotide sequences in the sample. The J gene is TRBJ1-2, the V gene TRBV30; 8 nucleotides align to TRBD1. The trim removed 4 bases at V and 2 bases at J, leaving 0 bases unmatched. Germline values: CDR1 GTSNPN, CDR2 SVGIG (reference sequence). The CDR3 extends over 12 amino acids. Here the CDR3 DNA reads TGTGCCTGGACAGGGGGCAACTATGGCTACACCTTC. This codes for CAWTGGNYGYTF.

The chain is built from TRBV13 and TRBJ1-4; TRBD1 aligns across 9 bases. Trimming at V came to 5 bases and at J to 11 bases, leaving 12 bases not matched to a gene. The V gene's germline CDR1 is PRHDT and CDR2 FYEKMQ (reference sequence). This CDR3 region has 15 residues. CDR3 nucleotides: TGTGCCAGCAGCCTTCGACAGGGGGTTTCGGGGAAACTGTTTTTT. The encoded protein is CASSLRQGVSGKLFF.

The chain joins TRBV10-1 to TRBJ2-3; weak D call: TRBD2 (6 bases). Germline V gene data show CDR1 as WNHNN and CDR2 as SYGVQD (reference sequence). The CDR3 contains 13 residues. V lost 8 bases and J 6 bases, leaving 15 bases between the germline ends. CDR3 amino acids: CASAEGPVDTQYF. In DNA, the CDR3 is TGCGCCAGCGCGGAGGGTCCGGTGGATACGCAGTATTTT.

V and J are TRBV5-1 and TRBJ2-1; 11 bases fit TRBD1. CDR3 length equals 15 residues. V shed 2 bases, J shed 9 bases, and the junction held 7 bases outside the gene matches. Germline CDR1 and CDR2: SGHRS and YFSETQ. The chain's CDR3 is CASSLGQGAYVEQFF. CDR3 DNA: TGCGCCAGCAGCTTAGGACAGGGGGCATACGTTGAGCAGTTCTTC.